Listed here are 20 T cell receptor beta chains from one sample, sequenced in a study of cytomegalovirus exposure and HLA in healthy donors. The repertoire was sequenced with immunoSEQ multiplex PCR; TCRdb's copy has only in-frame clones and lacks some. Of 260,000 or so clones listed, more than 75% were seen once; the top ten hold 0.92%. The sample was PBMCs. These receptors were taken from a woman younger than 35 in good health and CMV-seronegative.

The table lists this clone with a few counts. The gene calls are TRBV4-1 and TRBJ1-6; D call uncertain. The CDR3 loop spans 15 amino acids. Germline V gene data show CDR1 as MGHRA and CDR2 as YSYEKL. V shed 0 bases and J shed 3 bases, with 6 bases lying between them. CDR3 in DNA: TGCGCCAGCAGCCAAGAGGCAGGCTATAATTCACCCCTCCACTTT. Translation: CASSQEAGYNSPLHF.

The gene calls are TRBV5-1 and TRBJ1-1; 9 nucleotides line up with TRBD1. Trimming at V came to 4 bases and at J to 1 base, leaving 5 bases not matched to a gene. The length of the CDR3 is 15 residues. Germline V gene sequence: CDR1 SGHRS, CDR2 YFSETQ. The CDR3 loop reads CASSLWDRANTEAFF. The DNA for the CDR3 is TGCGCCAGCAGCCTATGGGACAGGGCGAACACTGAAGCTTTCTTT.

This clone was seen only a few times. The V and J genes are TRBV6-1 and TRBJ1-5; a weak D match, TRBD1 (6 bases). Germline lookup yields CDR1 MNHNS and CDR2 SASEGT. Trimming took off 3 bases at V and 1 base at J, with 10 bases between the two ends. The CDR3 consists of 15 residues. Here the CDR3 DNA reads TGTGCCAGCAGTGAGGTTGGGGGCAGCAATCAGCCCCAGCATTTT. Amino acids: CASSEVGGSNQPQHF.

CDR3 in DNA: TGTGCCACCAGCAGAGATCTCTCGCGCCCGTTCTTC. It translates to CATSRDLSRPFF. The rearrangement joins TRBV15 to TRBJ2-1; unclear D gene. Germline V gene sequence: CDR1 LNHNV, CDR2 YYDKDF (reference sequence). V dropped 0 bases and J dropped 15 bases, with 12 bases sitting between them. The CDR3 has 12 amino acids.

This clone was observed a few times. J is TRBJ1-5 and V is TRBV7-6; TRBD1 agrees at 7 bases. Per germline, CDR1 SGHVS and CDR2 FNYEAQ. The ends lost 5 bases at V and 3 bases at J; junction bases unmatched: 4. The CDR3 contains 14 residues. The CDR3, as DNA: TGTGCCAGCAGCCCGGGACAGTTCAATCAGCCCCAGCATTTT. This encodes CASSPGQFNQPQHF.

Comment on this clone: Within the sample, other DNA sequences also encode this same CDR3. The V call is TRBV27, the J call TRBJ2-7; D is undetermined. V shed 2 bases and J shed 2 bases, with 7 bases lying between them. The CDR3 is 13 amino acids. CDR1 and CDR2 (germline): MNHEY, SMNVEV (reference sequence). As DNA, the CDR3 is TGTGCCAGCAGTTTAACATCCGCCTACGAGCAGTACTTC. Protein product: CASSLTSAYEQYF.

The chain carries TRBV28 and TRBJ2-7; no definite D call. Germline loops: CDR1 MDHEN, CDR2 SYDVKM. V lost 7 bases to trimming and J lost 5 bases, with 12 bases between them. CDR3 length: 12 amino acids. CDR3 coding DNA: TGTGCCAGCACAGGAACCCGCCACGAGCAGTACTTC. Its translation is CASTGTRHEQYF.

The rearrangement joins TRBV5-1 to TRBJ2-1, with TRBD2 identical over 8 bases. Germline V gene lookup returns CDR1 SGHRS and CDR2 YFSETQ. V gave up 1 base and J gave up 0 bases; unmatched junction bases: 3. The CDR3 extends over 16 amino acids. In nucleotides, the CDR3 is TGCGCCAGCAGCTTGCTAGCGGGCAACTCCTACAATGAGCAGTTCTTC. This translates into CASSLLAGNSYNEQFF.

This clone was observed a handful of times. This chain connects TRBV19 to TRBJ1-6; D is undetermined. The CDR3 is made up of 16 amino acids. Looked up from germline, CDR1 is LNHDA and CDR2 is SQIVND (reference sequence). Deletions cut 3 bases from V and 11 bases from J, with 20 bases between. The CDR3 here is CASSMEVELLLAPLHF. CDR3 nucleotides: TGTGCCAGTAGTATGGAAGTGGAGCTCCTTTTGGCACCCCTCCACTTT.

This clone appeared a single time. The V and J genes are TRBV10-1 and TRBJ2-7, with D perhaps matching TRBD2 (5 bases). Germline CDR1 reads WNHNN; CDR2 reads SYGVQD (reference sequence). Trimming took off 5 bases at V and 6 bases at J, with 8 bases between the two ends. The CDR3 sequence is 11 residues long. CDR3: CASSSGGEQYF. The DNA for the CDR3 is TGCGCCAGCAGTTCAGGAGGCGAGCAGTACTTC.

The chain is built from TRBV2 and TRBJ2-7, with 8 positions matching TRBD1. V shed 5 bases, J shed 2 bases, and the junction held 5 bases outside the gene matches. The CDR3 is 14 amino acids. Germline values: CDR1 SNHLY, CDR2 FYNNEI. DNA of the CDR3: TGTGCCAGCAGTTCTGGACAGGGACCCTACGAGCAGTACTTC. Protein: CASSSGQGPYEQYF.

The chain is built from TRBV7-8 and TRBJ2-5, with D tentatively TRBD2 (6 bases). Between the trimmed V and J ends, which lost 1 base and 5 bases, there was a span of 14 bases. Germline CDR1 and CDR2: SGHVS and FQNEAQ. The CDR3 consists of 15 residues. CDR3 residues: CASSLVVGAGETQYF. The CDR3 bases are TGTGCCAGCAGCTTAGTTGTGGGCGCGGGGGAGACCCAGTACTTC.

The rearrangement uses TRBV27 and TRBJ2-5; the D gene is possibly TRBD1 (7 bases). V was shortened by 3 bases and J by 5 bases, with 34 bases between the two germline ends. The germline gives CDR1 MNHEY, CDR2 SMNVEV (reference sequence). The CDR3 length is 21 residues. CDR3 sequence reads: CASSFRGRGEERRTSMETQYF. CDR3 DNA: TGTGCCAGCAGTTTTAGGGGGCGTGGGGAGGAGAGGAGGACAAGTATGGAGACCCAGTACTTC.

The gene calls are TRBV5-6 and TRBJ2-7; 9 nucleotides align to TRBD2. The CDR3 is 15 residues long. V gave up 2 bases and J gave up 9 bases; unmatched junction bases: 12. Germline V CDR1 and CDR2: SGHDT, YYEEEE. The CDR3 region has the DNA TGTGCCAGCAGCTTAGTAGCGGGAGTCGTCCCAACGCAGTACTTC. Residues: CASSLVAGVVPTQYF.

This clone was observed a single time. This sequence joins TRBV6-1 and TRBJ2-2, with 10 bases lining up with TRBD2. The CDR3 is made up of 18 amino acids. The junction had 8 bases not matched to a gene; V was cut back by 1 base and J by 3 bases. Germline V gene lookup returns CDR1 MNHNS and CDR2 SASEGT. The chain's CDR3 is CASSEEGLARMDTGELFF. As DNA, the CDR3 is TGTGCCAGCAGTGAAGAGGGACTAGCGAGGATGGACACCGGGGAGCTGTTTTTT.

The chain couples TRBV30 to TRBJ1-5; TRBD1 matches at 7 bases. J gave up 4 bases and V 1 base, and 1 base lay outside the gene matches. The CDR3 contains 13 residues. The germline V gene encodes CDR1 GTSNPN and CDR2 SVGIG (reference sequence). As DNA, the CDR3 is TGTGCCTGGAGTGCAGGGGGTAATCAGCCCCAGCATTTT. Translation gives CAWSAGGNQPQHF.

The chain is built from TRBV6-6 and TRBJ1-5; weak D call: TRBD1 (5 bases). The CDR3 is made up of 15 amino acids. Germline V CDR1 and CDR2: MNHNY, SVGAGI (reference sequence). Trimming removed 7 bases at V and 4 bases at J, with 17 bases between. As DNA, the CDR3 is TGTGCCAGCACCCAGACGGGGGTCGGGAATCAGCCCCAGCATTTT. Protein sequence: CASTQTGVGNQPQHF.

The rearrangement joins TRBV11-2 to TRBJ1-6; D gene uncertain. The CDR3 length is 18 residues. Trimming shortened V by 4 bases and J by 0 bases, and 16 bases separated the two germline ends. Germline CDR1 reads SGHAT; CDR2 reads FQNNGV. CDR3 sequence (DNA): TGTGCCAGCAGCTCAAGACTGCAAAAGAGCTCCTATAATTCACCCCTCCACTTT. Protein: CASSSRLQKSSYNSPLHF.

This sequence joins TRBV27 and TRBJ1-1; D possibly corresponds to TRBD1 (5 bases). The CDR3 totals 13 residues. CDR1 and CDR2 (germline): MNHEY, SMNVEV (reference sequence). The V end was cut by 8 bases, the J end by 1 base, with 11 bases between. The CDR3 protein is CASFTGTNTEAFF. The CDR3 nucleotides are TGTGCCAGCTTTACAGGAACGAACACTGAAGCTTTCTTT.

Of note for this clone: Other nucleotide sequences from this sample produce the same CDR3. CDR3 amino acids: CASSNTYEQYF. The CDR3 nucleotides are TGTGCCAGCAGTAATACATACGAGCAGTACTTC. The chain uses TRBV28 and TRBJ2-7; no definite D call. CDR3 length: 11 amino acids. Trimming left V 5 bases short and J 4 bases short, with 6 bases between. The V gene's germline CDR1 is MDHEN and CDR2 SYDVKM.